The next 11 T cell receptor beta chains were all read from a single sample in a study of T cell responses to AZD1222 COVID-19 vaccine. The assay was immunoSEQ multiplex PCR, and TCRdb's table has in-frame clones only and misses some. The sample contains about 140,000 clones, 80% to 95% of which appear only once. Sequenced material: peripheral blood, taken on day 0 of AZD1222 vaccination. The receptor source for this set is an adult in good health.

The chain links TRBV9 to TRBJ1-2; TRBD1 aligns across 9 bases. The germline V gene encodes CDR1 SGDLS and CDR2 YYNGEE. The CDR3 spans 15 residues. V lost 0 bases to trimming and J lost 6 bases; unmatched junction nucleotides: 6. The CDR3 is CASSVGDRVLDGYTF. CDR3 nucleotide sequence: TGTGCCAGCAGCGTAGGGGACAGGGTGTTAGATGGCTACACCTTC.

This sequence joins TRBV29-1 and TRBJ1-3; D is uncertain. The germline V gene encodes CDR1 SQVTM and CDR2 ANQGSEA. The CDR3 length is 13 residues. Trimming cost V 7 bases and J 2 bases, with 12 bases left between them. The CDR3 nucleotides read TGCAGCGGTTCCCATAGTCCTGGAAACACCATATATTTT. Its translation: CSGSHSPGNTIYF.

The V call is TRBV29-1, the J call TRBJ1-1; D not resolved. Germline assignment: CDR1 SQVTM and CDR2 ANQGSEA. This CDR3 region has 12 residues. The V end was cut by 3 bases, the J end by 5 bases, with 10 bases between. The CDR3 coding sequence is TGCAGCGTTGATGAACTAAGGACTGAAGCTTTCTTT. It specifies CSVDELRTEAFF.

The V call is TRBV10-3, the J call TRBJ2-6; 8 nucleotides agree with TRBD1. Looked up from germline, CDR1 is ENHRY and CDR2 is SYGVKD. Trimming cost V 6 bases and J 5 bases; bases outside gene matches: 6. The CDR3 totals 15 residues. The CDR3 loop is CAISADRARANVLTF. CDR3 nucleotides: TGTGCCATCAGCGCGGACAGGGCAAGGGCCAACGTCCTGACTTTC.

The chain carries TRBV7-9 and TRBJ1-6, with 11 bases that match TRBD1. Losses at the gene ends were 6 bases for V and 9 bases for J; bases not matched to a gene: 13. This CDR3 contains 17 residues. CDR1 is SEHNR and CDR2 is FQNEAQ in the germline V gene (reference sequence). The CDR3 loop is CASSSAPGQGVGSPLHF. The DNA for the CDR3 is TGTGCCAGCAGTTCAGCACCGGGACAGGGGGTCGGTTCACCCCTCCACTTT.

The genes are TRBV7-2 and TRBJ1-5; D is possibly TRBD1 (6 bases). CDR1 and CDR2 from the germline V gene are SGHTA and FQGNSA. This CDR3 is built from 15 residues. The germline V and J ends were trimmed by 2 bases and 3 bases, with 11 bases remaining between them. The CDR3 sequence: CASSLSGALNQPQHF. CDR3 DNA sequence: TGTGCCAGCAGCTTATCGGGGGCCCTCAATCAGCCCCAGCATTTT. Full variable domain (missing parts from reference TRBV7-2 and TRBJ1-5): GAGVSQSPSNKVTEKGKDVELRCDPISGHTALYWYRQSLGQGLEFLIYFQGNSAPDKSGLPSDRFSAERTGGSVSTLTIQRTQQEDSAVYLCASSLSGALNQPQHFGDGTRLSIL.

The chain is built from TRBV5-1 and TRBJ2-7; D gene uncertain. Germline V gene sequence: CDR1 SGHRS, CDR2 YFSETQ. This CDR3 region has 14 residues. Trimming left V 0 bases short and J 2 bases short, with 9 bases between. Here the CDR3 DNA reads TGCGCCAGCAGCTTGGAGGGCAGTCCCTACGAGCAGTACTTC. Residues: CASSLEGSPYEQYF.

A few counts support this clone. CDR3 in amino acids: CASSRDNQNTDTQYF. CDR3 DNA: TGTGCCAGCAGTCGTGACAACCAAAACACAGATACGCAGTATTTT. The chain couples TRBV6-5 to TRBJ2-3; D is undetermined. Germline lookup yields CDR1 MNHEY and CDR2 SVGAGI. V shed 5 bases and J shed 2 bases, with 14 bases lying between them. CDR3 length: 15 amino acids.

This sequence joins TRBV4-1 and TRBJ2-3; 11 bases align to TRBD2. Germline CDR1 reads MGHRA; CDR2 reads YSYEKL. This CDR3 spans 15 amino acids. Losses at the gene ends were 6 bases for V and 4 bases for J; bases not matched to a gene: 6. Here the CDR3 DNA reads TGCGCCAGCAGAATAGCGGGGGGGTTGGCAGATACGCAGTATTTT. Translated: CASRIAGGLADTQYF.

The rearrangement links TRBV14 to TRBJ1-3; 11 bases map to TRBD1. Looked up from germline, CDR1 is SGHDN and CDR2 is FVKESK. The CDR3 covers 17 residues. Trimming removed 4 bases from V and 8 bases from J; junction bases left unmatched: 13. CDR3 residues: CASSPPPGTGGSDTIYF. The DNA of the CDR3 is TGTGCCAGCAGCCCTCCTCCCGGGACAGGGGGTTCAGACACCATATATTTT.

The chain couples TRBV7-9 to TRBJ1-1, with D possibly being TRBD1 (5 bases). This CDR3 comprises 16 residues. V lost 1 base and J 1 base, leaving 13 bases between the germline ends. Germline CDR1 SEHNR, CDR2 FQNEAQ (reference sequence). The CDR3 loop is CASSLVGGSQNTEAFF. CDR3 coding DNA: TGTGCCAGCAGCTTAGTGGGGGGGTCCCAGAACACTGAAGCTTTCTTT. Combining the CDR3 with reference TRBV7-9 and TRBJ1-1 gives the whole variable domain DTGVSQNPRHKITKRGQNVTFRCDPISEHNRLYWYRQTLGQGPEFLTYFQNEAQLEKSRLLSDRFSAERPKGSFSTLEIQRTEQGDSAMYLCASSLVGGSQNTEAFFGQGTRLTVV.